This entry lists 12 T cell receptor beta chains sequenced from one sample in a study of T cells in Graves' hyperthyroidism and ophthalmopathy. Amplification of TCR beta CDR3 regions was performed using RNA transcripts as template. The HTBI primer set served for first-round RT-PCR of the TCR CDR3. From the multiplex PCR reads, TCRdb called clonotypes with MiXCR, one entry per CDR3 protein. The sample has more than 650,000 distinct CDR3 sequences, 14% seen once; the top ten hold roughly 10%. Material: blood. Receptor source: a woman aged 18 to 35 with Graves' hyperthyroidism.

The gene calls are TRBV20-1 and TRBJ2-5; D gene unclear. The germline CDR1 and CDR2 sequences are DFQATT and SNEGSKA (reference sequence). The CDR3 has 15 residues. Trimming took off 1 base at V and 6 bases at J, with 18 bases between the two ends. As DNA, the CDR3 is TGCAGTGCTAGAGGCGCGGACGGCCACCAGAAGACCCAGTACTTC. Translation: CSARGADGHQKTQYF.

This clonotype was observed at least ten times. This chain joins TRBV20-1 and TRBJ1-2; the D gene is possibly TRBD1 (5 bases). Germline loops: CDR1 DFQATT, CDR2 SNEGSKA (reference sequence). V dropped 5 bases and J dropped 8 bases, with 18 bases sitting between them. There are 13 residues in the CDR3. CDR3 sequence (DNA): TGCAGTGCTCGCGGGTTGGCGGGACCCGGCTACACCTTC. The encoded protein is CSARGLAGPGYTF.

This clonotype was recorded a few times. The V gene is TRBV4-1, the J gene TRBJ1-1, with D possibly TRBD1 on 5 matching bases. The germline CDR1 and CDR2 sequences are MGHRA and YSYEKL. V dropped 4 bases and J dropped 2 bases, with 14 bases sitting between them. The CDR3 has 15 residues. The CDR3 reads CASSRGARDNTEAFF. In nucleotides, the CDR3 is TGCGCCAGCAGCCGGGGCGCCAGGGACAACACTGAAGCTTTCTTT.

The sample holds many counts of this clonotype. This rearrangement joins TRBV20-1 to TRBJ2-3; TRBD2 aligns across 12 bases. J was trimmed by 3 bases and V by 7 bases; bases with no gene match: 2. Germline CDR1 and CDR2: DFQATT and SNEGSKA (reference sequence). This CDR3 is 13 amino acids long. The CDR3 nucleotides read TGCAGTGGACTAGCGGGAGCTACAGATACGCAGTATTTT. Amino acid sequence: CSGLAGATDTQYF.

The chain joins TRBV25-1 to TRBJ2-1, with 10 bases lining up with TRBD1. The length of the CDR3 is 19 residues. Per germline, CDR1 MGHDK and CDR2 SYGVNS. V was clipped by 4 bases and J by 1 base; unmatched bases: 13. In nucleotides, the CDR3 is TGTGCCAGCAGTGGGGGGGGACAGGGGCTGGGGAGGTCCTACAATGAGCAGTTCTTC. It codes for CASSGGGQGLGRSYNEQFF.

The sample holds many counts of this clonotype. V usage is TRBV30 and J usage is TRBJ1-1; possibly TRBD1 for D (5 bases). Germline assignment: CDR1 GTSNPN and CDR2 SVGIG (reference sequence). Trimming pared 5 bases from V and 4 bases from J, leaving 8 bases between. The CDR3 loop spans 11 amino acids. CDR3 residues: CAWSQGTEAFF. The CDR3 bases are TGTGCCTGGTCTCAGGGCACTGAAGCTTTCTTT.

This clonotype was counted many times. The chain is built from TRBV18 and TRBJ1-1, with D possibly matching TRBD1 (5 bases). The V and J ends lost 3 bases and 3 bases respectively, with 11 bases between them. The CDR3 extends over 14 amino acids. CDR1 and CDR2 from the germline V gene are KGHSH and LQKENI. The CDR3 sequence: CASSPRGGDTEAFF. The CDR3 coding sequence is TGTGCCAGCTCACCGCGGGGGGGTGACACTGAAGCTTTCTTT.

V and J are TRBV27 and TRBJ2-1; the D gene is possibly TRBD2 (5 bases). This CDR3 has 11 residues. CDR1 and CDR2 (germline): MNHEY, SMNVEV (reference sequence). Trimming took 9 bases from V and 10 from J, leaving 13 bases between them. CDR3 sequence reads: CARHSREEQFF. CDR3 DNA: TGTGCCAGACACTCTAGGGAGGAGCAGTTCTTC.

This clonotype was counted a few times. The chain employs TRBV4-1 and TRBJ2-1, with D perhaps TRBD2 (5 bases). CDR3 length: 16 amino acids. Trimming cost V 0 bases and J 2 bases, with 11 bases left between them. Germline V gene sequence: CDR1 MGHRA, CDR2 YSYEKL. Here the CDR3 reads CASSQDSRRTYNEQFF. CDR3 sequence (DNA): TGCGCCAGCAGCCAAGATTCGCGGAGGACCTACAATGAGCAGTTCTTC.

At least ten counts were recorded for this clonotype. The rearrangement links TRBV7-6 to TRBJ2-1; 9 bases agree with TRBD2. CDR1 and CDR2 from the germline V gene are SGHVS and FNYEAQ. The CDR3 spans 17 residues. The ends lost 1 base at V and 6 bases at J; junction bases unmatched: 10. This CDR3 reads CASSLGVSGSLSNEQFF. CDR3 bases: TGTGCCAGCAGCTTAGGGGTTAGCGGGAGTCTCTCCAATGAGCAGTTCTTC.

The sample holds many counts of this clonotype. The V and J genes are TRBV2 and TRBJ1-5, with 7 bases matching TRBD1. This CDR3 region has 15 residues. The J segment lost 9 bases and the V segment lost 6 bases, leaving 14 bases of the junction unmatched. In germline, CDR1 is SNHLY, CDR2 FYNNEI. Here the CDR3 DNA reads TGTGCCAGCAGCCCAACAGGGGACCGCTTGGGGCCCCAGCATTTT. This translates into CASSPTGDRLGPQHF. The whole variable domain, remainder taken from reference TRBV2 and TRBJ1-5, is EPEVTQTPSHQVTQMGQEVILRCVPISNHLYFYWYRQILGQKVEFLVSFYNNEISEKSEIFDDQFSVERPDGSNFTLKIRSTKLEDSAMYFCASSPTGDRLGPQHFGDGTRLSIL.

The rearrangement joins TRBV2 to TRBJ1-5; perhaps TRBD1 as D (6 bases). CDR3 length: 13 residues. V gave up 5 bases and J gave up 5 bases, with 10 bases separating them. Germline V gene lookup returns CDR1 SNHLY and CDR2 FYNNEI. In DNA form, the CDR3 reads TGTGCCAGCAGTCAGGACAGCTATCAGCCCCAGCATTTT. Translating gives CASSQDSYQPQHF.